Sequencing of this T cell receptor beta chain was carried out in a study of regulatory T cells in long-lasting Graves disease. Libraries of TCR beta came from iRepertoire HTBI primers plus Arm-PCR of CDR3 regions. Per the authors' pipeline: Across samples, 62 TRBV and some 14 TRBJ segments were found. MiXCR was run by TCRdb on the multiplex PCR reads, yielding one entry per CDR3 protein. TCRdb's processing, not the authors', yielded these V and J calls. The top ten hold about 20% of the sample, which has about 620,000 distinct CDR3 sequences, 16% seen once. Study results and caveats: Among the persistent patients, roughly 2,500 public clonotypes were shared, more than the approximately 960 shared among new patients.

V lost 4 bases, J lost 3 bases, and 8 bases lay in between. This CDR3 contains 13 residues. Germline assignment: CDR1 KGHDR and CDR2 SFDVKD. This clonotype turned up a few times. Its antigen is undetermined. Specified time point: newly diagnosed GD, antithyroid drugs for less than 3 months. TCR sequences were obtained from RNA taken from PBMCs. These data were also filed under a second study, of T cells in Graves' hyperthyroidism and ophthalmopathy. Per that study: With a median lead of approximately 6.4 months before onset, the model predicted ophthalmopathy.

The V call is TRBV24-1, the J call TRBJ2-5, with D hard to call. The sequence was obtained from a woman in her twenties or thirties with Graves disease. The sample consisted of peripheral blood mononuclear cells (PBMCs), taken at new diagnosis, from a patient treated with antithyroid drugs. The CDR3 DNA sequence: TGTGCCACCAGTGAAGGGCCCGAAGAGACCCAGTACTTC. Residues: CATSEGPEETQYF.